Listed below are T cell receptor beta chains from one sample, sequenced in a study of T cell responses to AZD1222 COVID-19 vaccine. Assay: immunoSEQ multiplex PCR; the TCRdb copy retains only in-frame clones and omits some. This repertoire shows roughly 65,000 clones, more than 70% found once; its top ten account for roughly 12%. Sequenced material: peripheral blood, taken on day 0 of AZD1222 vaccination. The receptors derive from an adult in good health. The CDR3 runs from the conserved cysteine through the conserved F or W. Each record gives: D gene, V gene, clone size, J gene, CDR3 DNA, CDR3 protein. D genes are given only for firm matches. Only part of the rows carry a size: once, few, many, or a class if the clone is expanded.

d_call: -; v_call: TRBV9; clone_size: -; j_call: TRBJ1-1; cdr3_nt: TGTGCCAGCAGCCGAAACCTGGGGGGGAACACTGAAGCTTTCTTT; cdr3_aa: CASSRNLGGNTEAFF
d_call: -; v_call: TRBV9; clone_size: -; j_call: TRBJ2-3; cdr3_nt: TGTGCCAGCAGCGTAGACGGACCAGATACGCAGTATTTT; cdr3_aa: CASSVDGPDTQYF
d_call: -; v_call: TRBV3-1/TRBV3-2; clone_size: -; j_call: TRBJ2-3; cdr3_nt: TGTGCCAGCAGCCAGGGGGCGGGAGATACGCAGTATTTT; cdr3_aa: CASSQGAGDTQYF
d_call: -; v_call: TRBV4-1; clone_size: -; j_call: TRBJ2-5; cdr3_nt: TGCGCCAGCAGCCCTCGTAGCGGACAAGAGACCCAGTACTTC; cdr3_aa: CASSPRSGQETQYF
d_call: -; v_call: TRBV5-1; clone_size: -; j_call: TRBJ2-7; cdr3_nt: TGCGCCAGCAGCTTGGTAGCCGCCCCTAGCGACTTTAGTCACGAGCAGTACTTC; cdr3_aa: CASSLVAAPSDFSHEQYF
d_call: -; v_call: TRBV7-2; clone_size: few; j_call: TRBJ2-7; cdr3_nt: TGTGCCAGCAGCTTCTCCTACGAGCAGTACTTC; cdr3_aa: CASSFSYEQYF
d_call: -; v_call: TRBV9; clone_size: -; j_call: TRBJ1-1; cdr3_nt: TGTGCCAGCACCCTAGGTATGATGAACACTGAAGCTTTCTTT; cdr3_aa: CASTLGMMNTEAFF
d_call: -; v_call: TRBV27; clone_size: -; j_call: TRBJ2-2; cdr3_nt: TGTGCCAGCAGTTTTAACACCGGGGAGCTGTTTTTT; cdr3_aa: CASSFNTGELFF
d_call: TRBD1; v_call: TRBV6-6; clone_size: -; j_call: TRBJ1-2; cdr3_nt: TGTGCCAGCAGTTACACACCAGGGGGCGATGGCTACACCTTC; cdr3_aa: CASSYTPGGDGYTF
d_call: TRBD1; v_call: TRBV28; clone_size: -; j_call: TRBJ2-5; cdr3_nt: TGTGCCAGCAGTTACTTGGACAGGGCAAAGACCCAGTACTTC; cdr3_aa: CASSYLDRAKTQYF
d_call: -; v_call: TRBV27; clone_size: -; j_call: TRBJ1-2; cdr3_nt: TGTGCCAGCAGCCCGGGGTTGGACAGTTATGGCTACACCTTC; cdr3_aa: CASSPGLDSYGYTF
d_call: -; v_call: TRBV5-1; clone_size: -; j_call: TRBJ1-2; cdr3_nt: TGCGCCAGCAGCTTAGGGATTCTAGACTATGGCTACACCTTC; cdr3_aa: CASSLGILDYGYTF
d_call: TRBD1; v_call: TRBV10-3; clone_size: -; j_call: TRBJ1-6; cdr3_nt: TGTGCCATCGGGACAGGGGTTAGCTCCTATAATTCACCCCTCCACTTT; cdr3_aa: CAIGTGVSSYNSPLHF
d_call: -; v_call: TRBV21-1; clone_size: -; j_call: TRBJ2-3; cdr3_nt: TGTGCCAGCAGCCTACGGACAGGGATCACGCCCTCTGTATGTTATGATAGCACAGATACGCAGTATTTT; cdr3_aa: CASSLRTGITPSVCYDSTDTQYF
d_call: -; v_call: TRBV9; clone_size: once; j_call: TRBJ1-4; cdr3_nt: TGTGCCAGCAGCGTAGGGGTCTCCGGGACTGCTAATGAAAAACTGTTTTTT; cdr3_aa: CASSVGVSGTANEKLFF
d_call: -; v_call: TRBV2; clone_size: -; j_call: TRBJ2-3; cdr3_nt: TGTGCCAGCAGTTCCTTAAGCGGGCAACACACAGATACGCAGTATTTT; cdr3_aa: CASSSLSGQHTDTQYF
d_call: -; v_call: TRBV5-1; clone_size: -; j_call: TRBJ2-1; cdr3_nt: TGCGCCAGCAGCATGGGACAAAACAATGAGCAGTTCTTC; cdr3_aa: CASSMGQNNEQFF
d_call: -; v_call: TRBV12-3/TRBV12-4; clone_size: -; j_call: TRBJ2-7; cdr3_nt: TGTGCCAGCAGTTCGTACTACGAGCAGTACTTC; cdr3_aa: CASSSYYEQYF
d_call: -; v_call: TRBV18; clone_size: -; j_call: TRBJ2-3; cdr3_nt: TGTGCCAGCTCACCAAACCCCGGGGGAGATACGCAGTATTTT; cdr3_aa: CASSPNPGGDTQYF
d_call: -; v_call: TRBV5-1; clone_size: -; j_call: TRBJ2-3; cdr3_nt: TGCGCCAGCACGTACACAGATACGCAGTATTTT; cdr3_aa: CASTYTDTQYF
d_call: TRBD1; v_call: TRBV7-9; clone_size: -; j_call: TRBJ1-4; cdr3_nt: TGTGCCAGCAGCGGAAGGGACAGGGCGAGACTTGCAACTAATGAAAAACTGTTTTTT; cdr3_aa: CASSGRDRARLATNEKLFF
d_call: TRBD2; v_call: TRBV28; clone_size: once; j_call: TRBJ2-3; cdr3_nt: TGTGCCAGCACCTCGAGCGGGGGGGGCACAGATACGCAGTATTTT; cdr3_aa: CASTSSGGGTDTQYF
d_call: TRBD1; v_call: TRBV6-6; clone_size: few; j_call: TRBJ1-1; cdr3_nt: TGTGCCAGCAGTTACTCTTCACAGGGGCGCCCTGAAGCTTTCTTT; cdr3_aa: CASSYSSQGRPEAFF
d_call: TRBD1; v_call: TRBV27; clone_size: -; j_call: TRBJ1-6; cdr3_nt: TGTGCCAGCAGTACCTTGGGACAGGGAGGTTCACCCCTCCACTTT; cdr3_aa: CASSTLGQGGSPLHF
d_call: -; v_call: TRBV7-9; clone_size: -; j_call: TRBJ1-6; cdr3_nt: TGTGCCAGCAGCAACAATAATTCACCCCTCCACTTT; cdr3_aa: CASSNNNSPLHF
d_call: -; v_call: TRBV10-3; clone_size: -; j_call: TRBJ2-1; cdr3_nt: TGTGCCATCAGTGCTACGACCGGCAGGGCGGGCTATGAGCAGTTCTTC; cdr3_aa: CAISATTGRAGYEQFF
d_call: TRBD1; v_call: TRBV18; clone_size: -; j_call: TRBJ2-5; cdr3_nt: TGTGCCAGCTCACCACCGGGGACAGGGGGTCCGGAGACCCAGTACTTC; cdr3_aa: CASSPPGTGGPETQYF
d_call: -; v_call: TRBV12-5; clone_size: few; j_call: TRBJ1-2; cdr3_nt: TGTGCTAGTGGTCAGACGGATTACTATGGCTACACCTTC; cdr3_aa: CASGQTDYYGYTF
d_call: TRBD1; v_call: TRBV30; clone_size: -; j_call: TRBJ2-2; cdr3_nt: TGTGCCTGGAGGTCGGGACTGTGGACAGGGCGCACCGGGGAGCTGTTTTTT; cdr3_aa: CAWRSGLWTGRTGELFF
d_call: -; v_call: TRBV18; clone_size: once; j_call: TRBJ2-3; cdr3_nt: TGTGCCAGCTCAGCAGGGTCTAGCACAGATACGCAGTATTTT; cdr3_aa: CASSAGSSTDTQYF
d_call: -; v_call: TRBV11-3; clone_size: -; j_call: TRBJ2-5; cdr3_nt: TGTGCCAGCAGTAAGAGCCAGGGGAGCCAAGAGACCCAGTACTTC; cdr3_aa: CASSKSQGSQETQYF
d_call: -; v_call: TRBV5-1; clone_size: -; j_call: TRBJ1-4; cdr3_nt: TGCGCCAGCAGCTTGTCGAGAACAACTAATGAAAAACTGTTTTTT; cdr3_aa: CASSLSRTTNEKLFF